The clone carrying this TCR beta chain has more than one count but fewer than ten. As yet, its antigen is unknown. The sample belongs to a study of metastatic and nonmetastatic thyroid tumors. Study information: Peripheral blood and tumor or nodule samples from malignant and benign thyroid patients were compared. General study findings and limits: A significant increase in TCR beta diversity was reportedly seen in malignant thyroid tumors relative to benign nodules, in blood and tumor.

Every patient underwent thyroid surgery untreated. In the authors' workflow: CDR3 was compared across clinicopathological groups, and the resulting differences were used to build a distant-metastasis classifier for papillary thyroid cancer. MiXCR re-clonotyped the PCR reads for TCRdb. TCRdb, rather than the study authors, made the V and J calls. The sample carries fewer than 20,000 clones, just under 30% recorded once. From germline, CDR1 is MNHEY and CDR2 SVGAGI. The CDR3 is made up of 15 amino acids. The V gene lost 4 bases and the J gene lost 10 bases, with 17 bases spanning the gap. The receptor was isolated from a male donor with papillary thyroid cancer or a benign thyroid nodule (not recorded which). Some clones in this sample may be carry-over from other donors' samples. Sequenced input: tumor tissue. The chain links TRBV6-5 to TRBJ1-6; D unclear. This chain's CDR3 is CASSSGLTKASPLHF. CDR3 nucleotides: TGTGCCAGCAGTTCCGGCTTGACCAAGGCGTCACCCCTCCACTTT.